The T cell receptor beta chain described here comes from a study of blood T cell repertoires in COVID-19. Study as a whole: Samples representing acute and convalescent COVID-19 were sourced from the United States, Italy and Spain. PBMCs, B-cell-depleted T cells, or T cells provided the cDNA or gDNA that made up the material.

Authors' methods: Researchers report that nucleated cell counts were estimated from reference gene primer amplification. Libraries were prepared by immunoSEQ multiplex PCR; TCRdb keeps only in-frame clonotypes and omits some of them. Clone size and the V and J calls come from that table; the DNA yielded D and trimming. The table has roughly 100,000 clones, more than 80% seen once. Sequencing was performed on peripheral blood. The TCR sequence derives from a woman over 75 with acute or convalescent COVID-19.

CDR3 nucleotide sequence: TGTGCCAGCTCACCGGTAAGGGGTTCTTCTGAAGCTTTCTTT. Its protein product is CASSPVRGSSEAFF. The rearrangement joins TRBV18 to TRBJ1-1; TRBD1 is a possible D gene (5 bases). Germline CDR1 and CDR2: KGHSH and LQKENI. The CDR3 has 14 amino acids. The germline V and J ends were trimmed by 3 bases and 6 bases, with 14 bases remaining between them.